These 5 T cell receptor beta chains share one sample of origin, sequenced in a study of blood T cell repertoires in COVID-19. Sequencing was performed with immunoSEQ multiplex PCR; in TCRdb, only in-frame clones are kept and a portion is missing. This table has roughly 150,000 clones, about 89% appearing once. The sample taken for sequencing was peripheral blood. These receptors all come from a man aged 55 to 70 with active or convalescent COVID-19.

The chain recombines TRBV6-4 with TRBJ2-1; TRBD2 agrees at 12 bases. Looked up from germline, CDR1 is MRHNA and CDR2 is SNTAGT. Trimming took 6 bases from V and 6 from J; bases not matched to a gene: 6. The CDR3 length is 15 residues. The CDR3 DNA follows: TGTGCCAGCAGCATCCTAGCGGGAGGGGTCAATGAGCAGTTCTTC. Its translation: CASSILAGGVNEQFF.

This sequence joins TRBV28 and TRBJ2-3; weak D call: TRBD1 (7 bases). Per germline, CDR1 MDHEN and CDR2 SYDVKM. The CDR3 runs to 16 residues. V lost 4 bases, J lost 6 bases, and 20 bases lay in between. The CDR3 protein is CASSSRLARGVDTQYF. The CDR3, as DNA: TGTGCCAGCAGTTCCCGACTGGCCAGGGGGGTGGATACGCAGTATTTT.

This chain links TRBV4-2 with TRBJ2-7, with D unclear. The V gene's germline CDR1 is LGHNA and CDR2 YNFKEQ. This CDR3 has 13 residues. V gave up 0 bases and J gave up 3 bases, with 6 bases separating them. CDR3 sequence: CASSQELLYEQYF. The DNA for the CDR3 is TGTGCCAGCAGCCAAGAACTCCTCTACGAGCAGTACTTC.

The rearrangement uses TRBV9 and TRBJ1-1; D is uncertain. In germline, CDR1 is SGDLS, CDR2 YYNGEE. The CDR3 runs to 13 residues. V was cut by 0 bases and J by 8 bases, with 11 bases left in between. CDR3 in amino acids: CASSVVPSPEAFF. CDR3 DNA sequence: TGTGCCAGCAGCGTAGTCCCGTCTCCGGAAGCTTTCTTT. The variable domain in full, with the rest retrieved from reference TRBV9 and TRBJ1-1, is DSGVTQTPKHLITATGQRVTLRCSPRSGDLSVYWYQQSLDQGLQFLIQYYNGEERAKGNILERFSAQQFPDLHSELNLSSLELGDSALYFCASSVVPSPEAFFGQGTRLTVV.

This rearrangement joins TRBV23-1 to TRBJ1-3; weak D call: TRBD1 (6 bases). TRBV23-1 is given ORF status, its function remaining uncertain. V was pared by 11 bases and J by 0 bases, with 17 bases between. The CDR3 loop spans 15 amino acids. CDR3 in DNA: TGCGCCGGCTTTGTGGGACAAGACTCTGGAAACACCATATATTTT. Its translation: CAGFVGQDSGNTIYF.